Listed below are T cell receptor beta chains from one sample, sequenced in a study of OX40 agonist ivuxolimab in advanced cancers. Clones were read by immunoSEQ multiplex PCR, and TCRdb kept only the in-frame ones, dropping some. This table holds tens of thousands of clones, roughly 94% found once. The sample here was CD4+ or CD8+ T cells sorted from blood, taken in a trial of the OX40 agonist ivuxolimab. The receptors derive from an adult with an advanced solid tumor such as melanoma, head and neck, liver or kidney cancer. Each CDR3 is given with its conserved first and last residue. D genes are given only for firm matches. Expanded clones get a size class; other rows say once, few or many, or leave the size out.

V	D	J	size	CDR3	DNA
TRBV28	NA	TRBJ2-6	NA	CASSFTDSGANVLTF	TGTGCCAGCAGTTTCACAGACTCTGGGGCCAACGTCCTGACTTTC
TRBV6-5	TRBD1	TRBJ2-7	NA	CASSYPTGGRYEQYF	TGTGCCAGCAGTTACCCGACAGGGGGAAGGTACGAGCAGTACTTC
TRBV9	NA	TRBJ1-2	NA	CASSAGDGAGYGYTF	TGTGCCAGCAGCGCCGGAGACGGGGCGGGCTATGGCTACACCTTC
TRBV13	NA	TRBJ2-7	NA	CASSPTRDSFSYEQYF	TGTGCCAGCAGCCCCACGAGGGACTCATTCTCCTACGAGCAGTACTTC
TRBV19	NA	TRBJ2-2	NA	CASSIWRNTGELFF	TGTGCCAGTAGTATTTGGCGTAACACCGGGGAGCTGTTTTTT
TRBV11-2	TRBD2	TRBJ2-1	NA	CASSITTFAGGPEQFF	TGTGCCAGCAGCATAACCACCTTCGCGGGAGGGCCCGAGCAGTTCTTC
TRBV29-1	NA	TRBJ1-1	NA	CSVEGGALDTEAFF	TGCAGCGTTGAGGGGGGGGCGTTGGACACTGAAGCTTTCTTT
TRBV5-5	TRBD1	TRBJ1-5	NA	CASSSAGGKGQPQHF	TGTGCCAGCAGCTCCGCAGGGGGCAAGGGTCAGCCCCAGCATTTT
TRBV11-2	NA	TRBJ1-1	NA	CASSSRDAEHRVQAFF	TGTGCCAGCAGCTCCCGGGATGCCGAACATCGAGTTCAAGCTTTCTTT
TRBV16	NA	TRBJ2-5	NA	CASSQTNQETQYF	TGTGCCAGCAGCCAAACAAACCAAGAGACCCAGTACTTC
TRBV27	TRBD2	TRBJ2-3	NA	CASSPRLAANTDTQYF	TGTGCCAGCAGTCCAAGGCTAGCGGCAAACACAGATACGCAGTATTTT
TRBV7-9	TRBD2	TRBJ2-7	once	CASSPKSAGGPHEQYF	TGTGCCAGCAGCCCTAAGTCCGCGGGAGGGCCCCACGAGCAGTACTTC
TRBV27	NA	TRBJ1-6	NA	CASSSPFRGGDSPLHF	TGTGCCAGCAGTTCCCCCTTCAGGGGAGGTGATTCACCCCTCCACTTT